The clone carrying this T cell receptor (beta chain) was counted only a few times. Its antigen is not identified. This record belongs to a study of cytomegalovirus exposure and HLA in healthy donors. Study outcomes and limitations: Most subjects' HLA-A and HLA-B alleles were reportedly predicted from TCR beta sequences. Follow-up analysis later connected one missense variant in DCLRE1C with trimming of TCR beta V- and J-genes.

V lost 4 bases, J lost 4 bases, and 13 bases lay in between. This CDR3 has 14 residues. The germline CDR1 and CDR2 sequences are MGHRA and YSYEKL. The PCR made use of 60 Vbeta and 13 Jbeta primers. Clones were sequenced by immunoSEQ multiplex PCR, and TCRdb holds only the in-frame ones, with some missing. The table records 69,000 or so clones, roughly 68% of them present only once. The receptor was isolated from a woman in her fifties or sixties in good health and CMV-seropositive. The sample was PBMCs. The J gene is TRBJ1-2, the V gene TRBV4-1, with D perhaps matching TRBD1 (5 bases). Written as DNA, the CDR3 is TGCGCCAGCAGCCTAGAGACAGTCCGCTATGGCTACACCTTC. It encodes CASSLETVRYGYTF.